The 10 T cell receptor beta chains presented below share a single source sample, sequenced in a study of molecular identifiers for immune sequencing clone quantification. One entry per CDR3 protein, called by TCRdb with MiXCR from the PCR reads. This sample carries over 600,000 distinct CDR3 sequences, 20% of them seen once, and the ten largest clones take under 0.95%. Specimen: naive CD8+ T cells from blood, with Jurkat cell RNA spiked in. Sample subset: FACS-sorted CD8+CD4-CCR7+CD45RA+ naive T cells. These receptors all come from a human donor in good health. Some libraries in this study had Jurkat cell RNA spiked in.

Points on this clonotype: Being one base from a much bigger clone, this may be a read error. This rearrangement joins TRBV20-1 to TRBJ2-7, with 7 bases that match TRBD1. This CDR3 comprises 15 residues. Germline V CDR1 and CDR2: DFQATT, SNEGSKA (reference sequence). The CDR3 bases are TGCAGTGCTAGAGATACAAGACAGGGTTCCAGGGAGCAGCACTTC. Amino acids: CSARDTRQGSREQHF.

The V call is TRBV12-3 or TRBV12-4, the J call TRBJ1-4, with D uncertain. The length of the CDR3 is 13 residues. V was shortened by 8 bases and J by 8 bases, with 15 bases between the two germline ends. The CDR3 sequence is CASGPSPGEKLFF. CDR3 sequence (DNA): TGTGCCAGCGGTCCCAGTCCGGGCGAAAAACTGTTTTTT.

Note on this clonotype: A much more abundant neighbour one base away suggests this may be a read error. The V call is TRBV7-2, the J call TRBJ2-7; the D gene is possibly TRBD1 (6 bases). There are 15 residues in the CDR3. The germline CDR1 and CDR2 sequences are SGHTA and FQGNSA. The CDR3 sequence: CASSLAPTGIYERYF. The CDR3 region has the DNA TGTGCCAGCAGCTTAGCGCCCACAGGGATCTACGAGCGGTACTTC. The full variable domain, in which reference TRBV7-2 and TRBJ2-7 provide the parts outside the CDR3, is GAGVSQSPSNKVTEKGKDVELRCDPISGHTALYWYRQSLGQGLEFLIYFQGNSAPDKSGLPSDRFSAERTGGSVSTLTIQRTQQEDSAVYLCASSLAPTGIYERYFGPGTRLTVT.

For this clonotype: The junction does not match germline at one end; this may be a read error. The chain has TRBV15 and TRBJ2-3, with D perhaps matching TRBD2 (6 bases). Germline V gene sequence: CDR1 LNHNV, CDR2 YYDKDF (reference sequence). This CDR3 comprises 17 residues. In DNA, the CDR3 is TGTGCCGCCAGCAGACCTAATAGCGGACCTAGCACAGATACGCAGTACTTT. Protein product: CAASRPNSGPSTDTQYF.

Only one count was recorded for this clonotype. The rearrangement joins TRBV20-1 to TRBJ1-5; TRBD1 might be the D (6 bases). Trimming removed 6 bases from V and 0 bases from J, with 9 bases in between. CDR1 is DFQATT, CDR2 SNEGSKA, per germline (reference sequence). The CDR3 extends over 13 amino acids. The CDR3 region is CSASDSSNQPQHF. Here the CDR3 DNA reads TGCAGTGCCTCGGACAGTAGCAATCAGCCCCAGCATTTT.

Comment on this clonotype: One junction end disagrees with the germline gene, perhaps due to a read error. The chain employs TRBV4-3 and TRBJ2-5, with 8 nucleotides matching TRBD1. This CDR3 has 17 residues. Germline values: CDR1 LGHNA, CDR2 YSLEER. The CDR3 loop is CASSQEPPGGDWETRYF. CDR3 nucleotides: TGCGCCAGCAGCCAAGAACCCCCAGGGGGCGATTGGGAGACCCGGTACTTC.

This clonotype was recorded only once. Possible read error: a much larger clone is one base away. This chain links TRBV4-3 with TRBJ2-7; the match to TRBD2 covers 8 bases. Germline V gives CDR1 LGHNA, CDR2 YSLEER. This CDR3 has 17 residues. The CDR3 bases are TGCGCCGGCAGCCAAGATCTGCGTCCAGCGGGAGCCTACGAGCAGTACTTC. This sequence encodes CAGSQDLRPAGAYEQYF.

Remarks on this clonotype: Possible read error: a much larger clone is one base away. V is TRBV24-1 and J is TRBJ2-5, with 8 bases fitting TRBD1. Losses at the gene ends were 9 bases for V and 5 bases for J; bases not matched to a gene: 16. Germline-derived CDR1 and CDR2 are KGHDR and SFDVKD. This CDR3 is 16 amino acids long. The CDR3 protein is CATGGPKAGGSETQYF. The CDR3 bases are TGTGCCACCGGCGGGCCCAAGGCAGGGGGCTCGGAGACCCAGTACTTC.

Concerning this clonotype itself: Given a much more abundant clone one base away, this may be a read error. The chain couples TRBV19 to TRBJ2-7; D may be TRBD1 (6 bases). This CDR3 is built from 14 residues. Germline V gene lookup returns CDR1 LNHDA and CDR2 SQIVND (reference sequence). Here the CDR3 DNA reads TGTGCCAGTAGTCCCAGCACAGGGTTCTACGAGCAGTGCTTC. Protein product: CASSPSTGFYEQCF.

This clonotype was detected many times. The genes are TRBV28 and TRBJ1-4; possibly TRBD1 for D (5 bases). Germline CDR1 is MDHEN and CDR2 is SYDVKM. The V end lost 4 bases, the J end lost 8 bases, and 8 bases lay between the germline ends. CDR3 size: 12 residues. CDR3 DNA sequence: TGTGCCAGCAGTTCCTGGGGGGAAAAACTGTTTTTT. Its translation is CASSSWGEKLFF. Full variable domain (rest looked up from reference TRBV28 and TRBJ1-4): DVKVTQSSRYLVKRTGEKVFLECVQDMDHENMFWYRQDPGLGLRLIYFSYDVKMKEKGDIPEGYSVSREKKERFSLILESASTNQTSMYLCASSSWGEKLFFGSGTQLSVL.